This T cell receptor (beta chain) is from a study of blood T cell repertoires in COVID-19. Study background: Acute-phase and convalescent COVID-19 samples originated in the United States, Italy and Spain.

The germline CDR1 and CDR2 sequences are SGHRS and YFSETQ. This CDR3 has 13 residues. V lost 4 bases to trimming and J lost 5 bases; unmatched junction nucleotides: 4. Membership in each cohort depended on participant-reported clinical history. Symptom resolution, clearance, or two negative PCRs marked the recovered donors of Cohort 3. TCRdb keeps only in-frame clones here, not all; method: immunoSEQ multiplex PCR. The repertoire includes some 210,000 clones, 75% to 90% of them detected once, and 7.5% to 10% sits in the top ten. Input material: PBMCs or T cells enriched from blood (not recorded which). The rearrangement joins TRBV5-1 to TRBJ2-5; TRBD2 matches at 8 bases. The TCR comes from a man aged 35 to 55 who had recovered from COVID-19. CDR3 nucleotide sequence: TGCGCCAGCAGCCCCCGGGAGGGTGAGACCCAGTACTTC. It specifies CASSPREGETQYF.